This T cell receptor (beta chain) was sequenced for a study of blood T cell repertoires in COVID-19. CDR1 and CDR2 from the germline V gene are SGHRS and YFSETQ. V was pared by 4 bases and J by 4 bases, with 22 bases between. This CDR3 has 17 amino acids. How the authors handled the data: It was from reference gene primer amplification that nucleated cell counts were estimated. The data were produced by immunoSEQ multiplex PCR, yet TCRdb's version contains in-frame clones alone and is incomplete. D and trimming were read from the DNA, whereas the V and J calls and clone size are those reported in that table. The sample consists of about 30,000 clones, about 92% of them appearing once.

This sequence was found in a man aged 45 to 65 with active COVID-19. The specimen sequenced was peripheral blood. The chain recombines TRBV5-1 with TRBJ2-3; the D gene is possibly TRBD2 (6 bases). CDR3 nucleotide sequence: TGCGCCAGCAGCCCCTTTTTCCAGGGACTGGGAGCAGATACGCAGTATTTT. Protein: CASSPFFQGLGADTQYF.